What follows are 24 T cell receptor beta chains derived from one specimen sequenced in a study of cytomegalovirus exposure and HLA in healthy donors. Amplification used 60 Vbeta primers and 13 Jbeta primers. Measured with immunoSEQ multiplex PCR; TCRdb has only the in-frame clones, and not every one. The repertoire has about 130,000 clones, 65% to 75% of them found once; the top ten carry 4%. The sequenced material came from PBMCs. These receptors were taken from a man aged 40-49 years in good health and CMV-seropositive.

Only one count was recorded for this clone. This chain joins TRBV15 and TRBJ2-5; 12 bases map to TRBD2. Germline lookup yields CDR1 LNHNV and CDR2 YYDKDF (reference sequence). Germline trimming cut 1 base from V and 0 bases from J; bases unmatched to any gene: 12. The CDR3 is 20 amino acids. CDR3 coding DNA: TGTGCCACCAGCAGAGTGGGTGGGACTAGCGGGTTCTTACACCAAGAGACCCAGTACTTC. Its protein is CATSRVGGTSGFLHQETQYF.

DNA for the CDR3: TGTGCCAGCAGCCCACACCCCTGGGGCTACACCTTC. It yields the protein CASSPHPWGYTF. The chain uses TRBV11-3 and TRBJ1-2; D unclear. The V gene lost 5 bases and the J gene lost 8 bases, with 12 bases spanning the gap. CDR1 is SGHNT and CDR2 is YENEEA in the germline V gene. CDR3 length: 12 amino acids.

The rearrangement links TRBV29-1 to TRBJ2-7; 7 nucleotides match TRBD1. From germline, CDR1 is SQVTM and CDR2 ANQGSEA. This CDR3 is 12 amino acids long. With V trimmed by 6 bases and J by 4 bases, 6 bases remained unmatched. Here the CDR3 DNA reads TGCAGCGTCCTTAGACAGGGTTACGAGCAGTACTTC. Translating gives CSVLRQGYEQYF.

A word on this clone: The junction shows a germline mismatch at one end, possibly a read error. The V call is TRBV6-5, the J call TRBJ1-4; TRBD1 matches 9 bases. The CDR3 consists of 16 residues. Germline-derived CDR1 and CDR2 are MNHEY and SVGAGI. The CDR3 region is CASSYSGQGMNVKLFF. In DNA, the CDR3 is TGTGCCAGCAGTTACTCAGGACAGGGGATGAATGTAAAACTGTTTTTT.

In DNA, the CDR3 is TGTGCCAGCAGCCAAGGACTAGCGGGAGTAGATACGCAGTATTTT. Its protein is CASSQGLAGVDTQYF. This sequence joins TRBV7-3 and TRBJ2-3, with 13 bases fitting TRBD2. V lost 5 bases to trimming and J lost 5 bases; unmatched junction nucleotides: 4. CDR1 and CDR2 (germline): SGHTA, FQGTGA. This CDR3 is built from 15 residues. The variable domain in full, completed from reference TRBV7-3 and TRBJ2-3, reads GAGVSQTPSNKVTEKGKYVELRCDPISGHTALYWYRQSLGQGPEFLIYFQGTGAADDSGLPNDRFFAVRPEGSVSTLKIQRTERGDSAVYLCASSQGLAGVDTQYFGPGTRLTVL.

The chain's CDR3 is CASSISVYGYTF. The CDR3 bases are TGTGCCAGTAGTATTTCCGTTTATGGCTACACCTTC. The chain uses TRBV19 and TRBJ1-2; D not resolved. The CDR3 sequence is 12 residues long. CDR1 is LNHDA, CDR2 SQIVND, per germline (reference sequence). V was pared by 3 bases and J by 5 bases, with 7 bases between.

This chain uses TRBV6-1 with TRBJ1-5; D unclear. Trimming removed 6 bases at V and 2 bases at J, with 14 bases between. The CDR3 runs 15 residues. Germline V CDR1 and CDR2: MNHNS, SASEGT. CDR3 DNA sequence: TGTGCCAGCAGCCTCGGGAGATCGCGCAATCAGCCCCAGCATTTT. Protein: CASSLGRSRNQPQHF.

The V call is TRBV27, the J call TRBJ1-2; possibly TRBD1 for D (6 bases). This CDR3 is 15 amino acids long. Germline CDR1 is MNHEY and CDR2 is SMNVEV (reference sequence). V lost 4 bases and J 1 base, leaving 13 bases between the germline ends. CDR3 protein: CASSSGRGLNYGYTF. The DNA of the CDR3 is TGTGCCAGCAGTTCGGGCAGGGGCCTTAACTATGGCTACACCTTC.

The genes are TRBV18 and TRBJ2-7; 7 positions match TRBD1. The ends lost 3 bases at V and 5 bases at J; junction bases unmatched: 1. The CDR3 loop spans 12 amino acids. From germline, CDR1 is KGHSH and CDR2 LQKENI. The CDR3 is CASSPGTDEQYF. The CDR3 DNA sequence: TGTGCCAGCTCACCTGGGACAGACGAGCAGTACTTC.

The chain uses TRBV5-6 and TRBJ1-2; D unclear. The CDR3 loop spans 12 amino acids. Per the germline V gene, CDR1 is SGHDT and CDR2 is YYEEEE. Trimming stripped 5 bases from V and 7 bases from J, with 12 bases between. In nucleotides, the CDR3 is TGTGCCAGCAGGATCCTACGGGGTGGCTACACCTTC. Protein sequence: CASRILRGGYTF. Variable domain in full (rest from reference TRBV5-6 and TRBJ1-2): DAGVTQSPTHLIKTRGQQVTLRCSPKSGHDTVSWYQQALGQGPQFIFQYYEEEERQRGNFPDRFSGHQFPNYSSELNVNALLLGDSALYLCASRILRGGYTFGSGTRLTVV.

The genes are TRBV19 and TRBJ2-1; D gene uncertain. Germline CDR1 reads LNHDA; CDR2 reads SQIVND (reference sequence). This CDR3 is built from 12 residues. V was cut by 3 bases and J by 7 bases, with 7 bases left in between. The DNA of the CDR3 is TGTGCCAGTAGTATCCAAGCGAATGAGCAGTTCTTC. It encodes CASSIQANEQFF.

The chain carries TRBV27 and TRBJ1-1; TRBD1 matches 10 bases. Germline CDR1 reads MNHEY; CDR2 reads SMNVEV (reference sequence). CDR3 length: 12 amino acids. V gave up 7 bases and J gave up 9 bases; unmatched junction bases: 5. The CDR3 region is CASISGQGKAFF. CDR3 nucleotides: TGTGCCAGCATATCGGGACAGGGGAAAGCTTTCTTT.

This clone has more than one count but fewer than ten. The rearrangement links TRBV21-1 to TRBJ2-5; the table's TRBD2 call for D was not verified on the DNA. TRBV21-1 counts as a pseudogene. CDR3 length: 17 amino acids. The CDR3 DNA is TGTGCCAGCAGCAAAGGCGGCCTACTAGCGGGAGTGGAGACCCAGTACTTC. Residues: CASSKGGLLAGVETQYF.

V usage is TRBV5-4 and J usage is TRBJ2-5; 11 bases align to TRBD2. Looked up from germline, CDR1 is SGHNT and CDR2 is YYREEE (reference sequence). V shed 1 base, J shed 9 bases, and the junction held 14 bases outside the gene matches. The CDR3 runs 17 residues. CDR3 bases: TGTGCCAGCAGCTTGTCCCTAGCGGGGGGTCTAACCCAGGCCCAGTACTTC. As protein: CASSLSLAGGLTQAQYF.

The V and J genes are TRBV27 and TRBJ1-3; D not resolved. V was trimmed by 6 bases and J by 1 base, leaving 7 bases between them. Germline-derived CDR1 and CDR2 are MNHEY and SMNVEV (reference sequence). The CDR3 consists of 13 residues. The CDR3 spells CASSPKSGNTIYF. The CDR3 nucleotides are TGTGCCAGCAGCCCTAAATCTGGAAACACCATATATTTT.

This chain joins TRBV19 and TRBJ2-7; 11 nucleotides match TRBD1. Trimming removed 4 bases from V and 3 bases from J; junction bases left unmatched: 5. This CDR3 is built from 15 residues. Germline V CDR1 and CDR2: LNHDA, SQIVND (reference sequence). This CDR3 is CASSTGTGGFYEQYF. CDR3 DNA: TGTGCCAGTAGTACGGGGACAGGGGGGTTCTACGAGCAGTACTTC.

This chain joins TRBV30 and TRBJ2-7; a possible D gene is TRBD1 (6 bases). CDR3 length: 14 residues. Looked up from germline, CDR1 is GTSNPN and CDR2 is SVGIG (reference sequence). V was pared by 4 bases and J by 2 bases, with 15 bases between. CDR3 amino acids: CAWTTLRGAYEQYF. As DNA, the CDR3 is TGTGCCTGGACCACCCTCAGGGGAGCCTACGAGCAGTACTTC.

This rearrangement joins TRBV11-2 to TRBJ2-7; 7 bases line up with TRBD1. Trimming cost V 1 base and J 3 bases; bases outside gene matches: 6. The CDR3 has 15 amino acids. Germline V CDR1 and CDR2: SGHAT, FQNNGV. Here the CDR3 DNA reads TGTGCCAGCAGCTTAGGGACAGGAGGCGGCTACGAGCAGTACTTC. Protein sequence: CASSLGTGGGYEQYF.

The chain uses TRBV30 and TRBJ2-1; TRBD2 agrees at 8 bases. The germline gives CDR1 GTSNPN, CDR2 SVGIG (reference sequence). This CDR3 has 17 amino acids. V was pared by 3 bases and J by 8 bases, with 18 bases of the junction left unmatched. The DNA for the CDR3 is TGTGCCTGGAGCGGTTCGGCGGGGGGCTACGACCCCCATGAGCAGTTCTTC. This sequence encodes CAWSGSAGGYDPHEQFF.

The gene calls are TRBV29-1 and TRBJ2-5; D unclear. Germline CDR1 is SQVTM and CDR2 is ANQGSEA. Deletions cut 0 bases from V and 2 bases from J, with 4 bases between. The CDR3 loop spans 12 amino acids. DNA of the CDR3: TGCAGCGTTGAAGATCTGCAAGAGACCCAGTACTTC. Its protein product is CSVEDLQETQYF.

The rearrangement uses TRBV28 and TRBJ2-7, with TRBD2 identical over 8 bases. V dropped 5 bases and J dropped 3; count of bases not matched to a gene: 6. Germline CDR1 is MDHEN and CDR2 is SYDVKM. The CDR3 runs to 14 residues. The CDR3 here is CASSPTSGNYEQYF. CDR3 in DNA: TGTGCCAGCAGTCCTACTAGCGGCAACTACGAGCAGTACTTC. Complete variable domain (other parts from reference TRBV28 and TRBJ2-7): DVKVTQSSRYLVKRTGEKVFLECVQDMDHENMFWYRQDPGLGLRLIYFSYDVKMKEKGDIPEGYSVSREKKERFSLILESASTNQTSMYLCASSPTSGNYEQYFGPGTRLTVT.

This chain joins TRBV11-1 and TRBJ2-1; 10 bases are shared with TRBD1. Germline V gene data show CDR1 as SGHAT and CDR2 as FQDESV (reference sequence). There are 16 residues in the CDR3. Trimming cost V 3 bases and J 5 bases; bases outside gene matches: 7. Here the CDR3 reads CASSFLGTGVDNEQFF. The CDR3 nucleotides read TGTGCCAGCAGCTTTCTCGGGACAGGGGTTGACAATGAGCAGTTCTTC.

The rearrangement uses TRBV14 and TRBJ1-2; D is unresolved. Trimming took off 1 base at V and 4 bases at J, with 7 bases between the two ends. There are 13 residues in the CDR3. Looked up from germline, CDR1 is SGHDN and CDR2 is FVKESK. CDR3 DNA sequence: TGTGCCAGCAGCCAAGTCGGAGCCTATGGCTACACCTTC. Translated, it gives CASSQVGAYGYTF.

The chain employs TRBV9 and TRBJ1-1; 9 bases line up with TRBD1. The CDR3 is 15 residues long. Germline CDR1 is SGDLS and CDR2 is YYNGEE. The J segment lost 10 bases and the V segment lost 0 bases, leaving 10 bases of the junction unmatched. The CDR3 spells CASSVATGTGLGAFF. In nucleotides, the CDR3 is TGTGCCAGCAGCGTAGCTACGGGGACAGGGTTGGGAGCTTTCTTT.